This T cell receptor beta chain was recovered during a study of PD-1 blockade in classical Hodgkin lymphoma. Every one of the patients relapsed after autologous stem cell transplantation (brentuximab vedotin exposure was variable). Libraries were prepared by immunoSEQ multiplex PCR; TCRdb keeps only in-frame clonotypes and omits some of them. The table includes about 46,000 clones, around 82% detected once. The CDR3 has 11 residues. V was shortened by 8 bases and J by 5 bases, with 9 bases between the two germline ends. Germline CDR1 MNHNY, CDR2 SVGAGI (reference sequence). Specimen: peripheral blood mononuclear cells (PBMCs), collected before the second cycle of nivolumab. This receptor was obtained from a human donor with classical Hodgkin lymphoma. J is TRBJ2-5 and V is TRBV6-6; D uncertain. The CDR3 region has the DNA TGTGCCAGCTCGTTGCGGGAGACCCAGTACTTC. Translation: CASSLRETQYF.